This record looks at one T cell receptor beta chain sequence and its context. In the study's own analysis: Scientists estimated how many nucleated cells there were by amplifying reference gene primers. Some clones are missing from TCRdb's copy, which holds only in-frame ones; the method was immunoSEQ multiplex PCR. The V and J calls and clone size come from that table; D and trimming were worked out from the DNA. The sample yields 360,000 or so clones, more than 75% seen once. This specimen comes from a study of blood T cell repertoires in COVID-19. The sequence was obtained from a woman aged 25 to 39 who had recovered from COVID-19. Sample: PBMCs or T cells enriched from blood (not recorded which).

CDR3 amino acids: CASSRGTGVQPQHF. CDR3 DNA sequence: TGTGCCAGTAGTCGCGGGACAGGGGTCCAGCCCCAGCATTTT. The V and J genes are TRBV19 and TRBJ1-5; 10 nucleotides align to TRBD1. The germline V gene encodes CDR1 LNHDA and CDR2 SQIVND (reference sequence). The CDR3 is 14 residues long. V dropped 5 bases and J dropped 7; count of bases not matched to a gene: 5.